These 22 T cell receptor beta chains were sequenced from one sample in a study of shared clonotypes between healthy human individuals. Assay used: immunoSEQ multiplex PCR; TCRdb lists only in-frame clones, some missing. The sample contains 2 million to 2.5 million clones, roughly 95% of which appear only once. The sample consisted of naive CD4+ T cells sorted from blood. As to subset: CD45RA+ positively selected. The receptors derive from a young man in good health.

This clone has a single count. The rearrangement links TRBV18 to TRBJ2-3; 7 nucleotides align to TRBD2. The junction had 10 bases not matched to a gene; V was cut back by 5 bases and J by 2 bases. Germline loops: CDR1 KGHSH, CDR2 LQKENI. The CDR3 contains 16 residues. The CDR3 nucleotides are TGTGCCAGCTCAAAACCAGGGAGCGGGGACACAGATACGCAGTATTTT. Translated, it gives CASSKPGSGDTDTQYF.

Concerning this clone itself: In the same sample, other DNA sequences code for this CDR3. V gene TRBV19 combines with J gene TRBJ1-6, with 9 bases identical to TRBD1. The CDR3 has 13 amino acids. Germline CDR1 and CDR2: LNHDA and SQIVND (reference sequence). V shed 4 bases and J 9 bases; nucleotides not matched to a gene: 1. CDR3 protein: CASSTDRGSPLHF. The CDR3 bases are TGTGCCAGTAGTACGGACAGGGGTTCACCCCTCCACTTT. The whole variable domain, remainder taken from reference TRBV19 and TRBJ1-6, is DGGITQSPKYLFRKEGQNVTLSCEQNLNHDAMYWYRQDPGQGLRLIYYSQIVNDFQKGDIAEGYSVSREKKESFPLTVTSAQKNPTAFYLCASSTDRGSPLHFGNGTRLTVT.

The V call is TRBV5-4, the J call TRBJ2-7; either TRBD1 or TRBD2 may fit D (7 bases each). Deletions cut 0 bases from V and 7 bases from J, with 23 bases between. Germline values: CDR1 SGHNT, CDR2 YYREEE (reference sequence). The CDR3 consists of 17 residues. The CDR3 loop is CASSLARGGGPHTEQYF. CDR3 nucleotide sequence: TGTGCCAGCAGCTTGGCCCGGGGAGGGGGCCCCCACACGGAGCAGTACTTC.

The chain couples TRBV5-1 to TRBJ2-3, with 9 bases lining up with TRBD2. The ends lost 0 bases at V and 2 bases at J; junction bases unmatched: 4. The CDR3 totals 16 residues. In germline, CDR1 is SGHRS, CDR2 YFSETQ. The CDR3 protein is CASSLGLAGLTDTQYF. CDR3 bases: TGCGCCAGCAGCTTGGGGCTAGCGGGGCTCACAGATACGCAGTATTTT.

The chain links TRBV19 to TRBJ1-2; D gene ambiguous. The CDR3 loop spans 13 amino acids. Germline V CDR1 and CDR2: LNHDA, SQIVND (reference sequence). The germline V and J ends were trimmed by 4 bases and 4 bases, with 10 bases remaining between them. The CDR3 nucleotides are TGTGCCAGTAGTAGTGGATGGATCTATGGCTACACCTTC. It translates to CASSSGWIYGYTF.

The chain uses TRBV2 and TRBJ2-2; D remains unclear. Germline CDR1 is SNHLY and CDR2 is FYNNEI. This CDR3 has 15 amino acids. V was clipped by 5 bases and J by 0 bases, with 10 bases between them. The CDR3: CASSRNLANTGELFF. Written as DNA, the CDR3 is TGTGCCAGCAGTCGGAATCTAGCGAACACCGGGGAGCTGTTTTTT.

The chain links TRBV18 to TRBJ1-1; TRBD1 is a possible D gene (5 bases). From germline, CDR1 is KGHSH and CDR2 LQKENI. The V gene lost 9 bases and the J gene lost 1 base, with 15 bases spanning the gap. The CDR3 has 14 residues. CDR3 sequence reads: CASFPGVQNTEAFF. The CDR3 nucleotides are TGTGCCAGTTTTCCGGGGGTGCAGAACACTGAAGCTTTCTTT.

V and J are TRBV9 and TRBJ2-1; 13 bases align to TRBD2. This CDR3 spans 18 amino acids. CDR1 and CDR2 (germline): SGDLS, YYNGEE. V was clipped by 0 bases and J by 4 bases; unmatched bases: 7. CDR3 sequence reads: CASSVGGLAGLSYNEQFF. CDR3 sequence (DNA): TGTGCCAGCAGCGTAGGGGGACTAGCGGGACTTTCTTACAATGAGCAGTTCTTC.

This clone was seen a single time. This chain uses TRBV2 with TRBJ2-7; 9 bases align to TRBD1. J gave up 6 bases and V 11 bases, and 8 bases lay outside the gene matches. CDR1 and CDR2 (germline): SNHLY, FYNNEI. The CDR3 covers 12 residues. CDR3 DNA sequence: TGTGCCCAGGGTACAGGGGGCCGCGAGCAGTACTTC. Residues: CAQGTGGREQYF.

The chain uses TRBV4-1 and TRBJ2-7; 7 bases line up with TRBD1. The V segment lost 8 bases and the J segment 2 bases; nucleotides outside the gene matches: 6. CDR3 length equals 13 residues. Looked up from germline, CDR1 is MGHRA and CDR2 is YSYEKL. CDR3 sequence (DNA): TGCGCCAGCTCTAACAGGGGAACCTACGAGCAGTACTTC. Its protein product is CASSNRGTYEQYF.

The chain links TRBV5-1 to TRBJ2-1, with no clear D. Germline V gene data show CDR1 as SGHRS and CDR2 as YFSETQ. V was cut by 6 bases and J by 5 bases, with 15 bases left in between. CDR3 length equals 14 residues. CDR3 coding DNA: TGCGCCAGCACCTATGGGTCAGCGAACAATGAGCAGTTCTTC. This sequence encodes CASTYGSANNEQFF.

The J gene is TRBJ2-3, the V gene TRBV10-3; possible D gene TRBD2, 6 bases. V lost 0 bases to trimming and J lost 2 bases, with 12 bases between them. This CDR3 is built from 16 residues. CDR1 is ENHRY, CDR2 SYGVKD, per germline. CDR3 loop: CAISESIRETTDTQYF. The CDR3 DNA follows: TGTGCCATCAGTGAGTCGATACGGGAGACCACAGATACGCAGTATTTT.

The chain has TRBV5-1 and TRBJ1-6; TRBD1 matches at 7 bases. CDR1 and CDR2 from the germline V gene are SGHRS and YFSETQ. The CDR3 runs to 15 residues. With V trimmed by 1 base and J by 8 bases, 6 bases remained unmatched. The CDR3 sequence is CASSLNRGSYSPLHF. The CDR3 nucleotides are TGCGCCAGCAGCTTGAACAGGGGTAGTTATTCACCCCTCCACTTT. Based on the CDR3 plus reference TRBV5-1 and TRBJ1-6, the full variable domain is KAGVTQTPRYLIKTRGQQVTLSCSPISGHRSVSWYQQTPGQGLQFLFEYFSETQRNKGNFPGRFSGRQFSNSRSEMNVSTLELGDSALYLCASSLNRGSYSPLHFGNGTRLTVT.

J is TRBJ1-1 and V is TRBV5-4; possibly TRBD1 for D (5 bases). V lost 0 bases, J lost 6 bases, and 15 bases lay in between. There are 15 residues in the CDR3. The germline V gene has CDR1 SGHNT and CDR2 YYREEE (reference sequence). This CDR3 reads CASSLGRAINSEAFF. CDR3 sequence (DNA): TGTGCCAGCAGCTTGGGCAGGGCGATCAATTCTGAAGCTTTCTTT.

The genes are TRBV10-3 and TRBJ2-2, with 7 bases matching TRBD1. The V gene's germline CDR1 is ENHRY and CDR2 SYGVKD. The trim removed 4 bases at V and 4 bases at J, leaving 6 bases unmatched. The CDR3 loop spans 15 amino acids. The CDR3 here is CAISGGQAGTGELFF. The CDR3 nucleotides read TGTGCCATCAGTGGCGGACAGGCGGGCACCGGGGAGCTGTTTTTT.

To note about this clone: The same CDR3 is also encoded by other DNA sequences in this sample. The chain carries TRBV6-1 and TRBJ2-3; D not resolved. The CDR3 runs 11 residues. V was pared by 6 bases and J by 2 bases, with 3 bases between. CDR1 and CDR2 from the germline V gene are MNHNS and SASEGT. DNA of the CDR3: TGTGCCAGCAGGATCACAGATACGCAGTATTTT. Amino acid sequence: CASRITDTQYF.

The V call is TRBV19, the J call TRBJ1-2, with D unresolved. V gave up 3 bases and J gave up 3 bases, with 8 bases separating them. The CDR3 runs to 13 residues. Germline V lookup: CDR1 LNHDA, CDR2 SQIVND (reference sequence). The CDR3 DNA follows: TGTGCCAGTAGTATTAGGATTGACTATGGCTACACCTTC. It specifies CASSIRIDYGYTF.

The chain recombines TRBV7-2 with TRBJ1-2, with D perhaps TRBD1 (6 bases). This CDR3 has 15 residues. CDR1 and CDR2 (germline): SGHTA, FQGNSA. With 2 bases removed from V and 2 bases from J, the gap between germline ends came to 12 bases. Here the CDR3 DNA reads TGTGCCAGCAGCTTAATGCAGGGGCCAAACTATGGCTACACCTTC. This codes for CASSLMQGPNYGYTF.

CDR3 coding DNA: TGTGCCAGCAGCGTAGTTGGAGCCGAGGCAAACATTCAGTACTTC. This translates into CASSVVGAEANIQYF. The chain has TRBV9 and TRBJ2-4; D unresolved. V lost 0 bases to trimming and J lost 6 bases, with 13 bases between them. Germline V CDR1 and CDR2: SGDLS, YYNGEE. The length of the CDR3 is 15 residues.

J is TRBJ1-6 and V is TRBV27; D possibly corresponds to TRBD1 (5 bases). CDR3 length equals 13 residues. Germline loops: CDR1 MNHEY, CDR2 SMNVEV (reference sequence). V was shortened by 3 bases and J by 13 bases, with 13 bases between the two germline ends. CDR3 amino acids: CASSFQGELPLHF. The CDR3 DNA reads TGTGCCAGCAGTTTCCAAGGGGAGCTCCCCCTCCACTTT.

V usage is TRBV7-6 and J usage is TRBJ2-2, with 7 positions matching TRBD2. Germline V gene sequence: CDR1 SGHVS, CDR2 FNYEAQ. J was trimmed by 1 base and V by 7 bases; bases with no gene match: 9. The length of the CDR3 is 16 residues. CDR3 sequence: CASTQYGGKNTGELFF. The CDR3 DNA is TGTGCCAGCACCCAATACGGGGGGAAGAACACCGGGGAGCTGTTTTTT.

The rearrangement links TRBV30 to TRBJ1-4; 11 nucleotides align to TRBD1. From germline, CDR1 is GTSNPN and CDR2 SVGIG (reference sequence). J gave up 8 bases and V 5 bases, and 10 bases lay outside the gene matches. This CDR3 is built from 15 residues. The CDR3 nucleotides read TGTGCCTGGGGTCCAGGGGGACAGGGGGGCGAAAAACTGTTTTTT. This translates into CAWGPGGQGGEKLFF.